The clone carrying this T cell receptor (beta chain) was seen repeatedly, ten times or more. Its antigen remains unidentified. This sample stems from a study of Graves' ophthalmopathy and Graves' hyperthyroidism. Study-wide findings and caveats: The model predicted progression of ophthalmopathy with a sensitivity of 60% to 71%, and its specificity was under 75%. Clonotypes were expanded in thyroid at above 0.001 frequency, and most also appeared in blood.

Beta-chain TCR CDR3 regions were amplified from RNA transcripts. RT-PCR was first run with HTBI primers, then multiplex PCR in a second round. Via MiXCR, TCRdb re-called the multiplex PCR reads, giving one row per CDR3 protein. This repertoire shows almost 750,000 distinct CDR3 sequences, 40% found once; its top ten account for approximately 46%. The study excluded patients with other autoimmune diseases, uncontrolled infections, pregnancy or lactation. It was from 8.5 to 10 ml of fresh peripheral blood that the PBMCs came. The sequence came from an adult man with Graves' ophthalmopathy. The material sequenced was peripheral blood.

This chain's CDR3 is CASSGAWAGRTYEQYF. Here the CDR3 DNA reads TGCGCCAGCAGTGGAGCATGGGCAGGGCGAACCTACGAGCAGTACTTC. The V gene is TRBV10-2, the J gene TRBJ2-7, with D maybe TRBD1 (5 bases). Germline V gives CDR1 WSHSY, CDR2 SAAADI. The CDR3 has 16 amino acids. V lost 4 bases and J lost 2, with 18 bases in between.